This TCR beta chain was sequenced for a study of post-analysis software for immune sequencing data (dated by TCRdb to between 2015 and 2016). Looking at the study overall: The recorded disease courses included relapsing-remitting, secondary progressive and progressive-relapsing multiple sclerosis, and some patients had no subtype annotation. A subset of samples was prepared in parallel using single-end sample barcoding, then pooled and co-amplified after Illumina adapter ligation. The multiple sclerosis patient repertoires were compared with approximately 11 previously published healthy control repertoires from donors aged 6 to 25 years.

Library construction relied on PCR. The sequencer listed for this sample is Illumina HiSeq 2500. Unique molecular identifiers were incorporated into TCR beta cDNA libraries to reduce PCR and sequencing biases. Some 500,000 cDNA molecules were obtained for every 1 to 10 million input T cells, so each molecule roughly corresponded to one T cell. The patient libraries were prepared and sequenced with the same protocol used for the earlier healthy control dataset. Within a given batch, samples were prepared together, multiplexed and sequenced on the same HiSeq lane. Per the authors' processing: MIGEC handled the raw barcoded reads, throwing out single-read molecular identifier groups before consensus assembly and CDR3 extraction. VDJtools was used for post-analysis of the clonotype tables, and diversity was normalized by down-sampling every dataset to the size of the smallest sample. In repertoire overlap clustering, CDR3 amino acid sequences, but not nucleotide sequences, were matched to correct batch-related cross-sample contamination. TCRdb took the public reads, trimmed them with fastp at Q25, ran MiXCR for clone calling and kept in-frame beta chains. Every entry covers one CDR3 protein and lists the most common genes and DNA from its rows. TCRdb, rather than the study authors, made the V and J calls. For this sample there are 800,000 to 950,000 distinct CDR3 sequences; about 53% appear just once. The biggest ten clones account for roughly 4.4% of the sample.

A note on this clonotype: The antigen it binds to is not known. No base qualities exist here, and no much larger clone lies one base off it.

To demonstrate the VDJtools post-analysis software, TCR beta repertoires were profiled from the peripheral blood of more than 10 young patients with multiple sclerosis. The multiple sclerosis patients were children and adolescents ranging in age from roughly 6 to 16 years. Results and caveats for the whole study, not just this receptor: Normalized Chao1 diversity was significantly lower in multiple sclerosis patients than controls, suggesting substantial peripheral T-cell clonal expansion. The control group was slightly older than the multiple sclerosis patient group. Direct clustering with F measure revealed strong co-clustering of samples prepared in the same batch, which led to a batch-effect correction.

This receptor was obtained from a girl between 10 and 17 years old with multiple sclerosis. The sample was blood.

The DNA sequence is given as TGTGCCAGCAACCTAGCGGGGCGAATCTCCTACGAGCAGTACTTC. Translation gives CASNLAGRISYEQYF. The chain couples TRBV7-9 to TRBJ2-7; 9 central bases correspond to TRBD2. From a lookup of the germline V gene (reference sequence), CDR1 and CDR2 are SEHNR and FQNEAQ. Relative to germline, V is missing 7 bases and J is missing 0 bases, with 7 bases of the junction outside any gene match. The CDR3 starts with the cysteine, ends with the phenylalanine, and has 15 residues. Only the CDR3 DNA stays, 45 bases, in frame from base 1.